The 9 T cell receptor beta chains below come from one sample, sequenced in a study of memory CD4+ T cells and cytomegalovirus serostatus (dated by TCRdb to between 2019 and 2020). Single viable CD3+CD4+CD8-CD45RO+ cells were sorted as memory CD4+ T cells on a FACSAria II. Receptors were amplified or captured by the immunoSEQ multiplex PCR assay. Here the immuneACCESS table is served through TCRdb, limited to in-frame sequences with V and J called. Missing clones are a known gap in these copies; in checked studies unresolved V genes cover under half, and the rest lacks a known reason. Recorded for this sample are about 61,000 clones; over 60% of them occurred a single time. In total, the top ten clones hold 0.5% to 0.6% of the sample. Sequenced sample: memory CD4+ T cells from blood. These TCRs come from an adult in good health and CMV-seronegative. Some clones in this sample may be carry-over from other donors' samples.

The chain couples TRBV2 to TRBJ2-3; D not resolved. The length of the CDR3 is 14 residues. Germline CDR1 and CDR2: SNHLY and FYNNEI. Trimming took off 6 bases at V and 2 bases at J, with 12 bases between the two ends. In nucleotides, the CDR3 is TGTGCCAGCAGGTCGGACGTATACACAGATACGCAGTATTTT. Translation: CASRSDVYTDTQYF.

The chain joins TRBV29-1 to TRBJ2-1; no definite D call. V was pared by 4 bases and J by 9 bases, with 16 bases between. The V gene's germline CDR1 is SQVTM and CDR2 ANQGSEA. This CDR3 has 13 amino acids. The CDR3: CSVASGRWGEQFF. The CDR3 nucleotides are TGCAGCGTTGCCTCGGGTAGGTGGGGTGAGCAGTTCTTC.

The gene calls are TRBV10-3 and TRBJ1-2, with 8 bases identical to TRBD1. CDR1 ENHRY and CDR2 SYGVKD come from the germline V gene. The V and J ends lost 10 bases and 4 bases, in that order; junction bases with no gene match: 8. The CDR3 is 13 residues long. CDR3 in amino acids: CATLDRDAYGYTF. As DNA, the CDR3 is TGTGCCACCTTGGACAGGGATGCCTATGGCTACACCTTC.

The chain employs TRBV2 and TRBJ1-4; D is perhaps TRBD1 (5 bases). V was shortened by 2 bases and J by 7 bases, with 14 bases between the two germline ends. Germline V gene lookup returns CDR1 SNHLY and CDR2 FYNNEI. This CDR3 is 15 amino acids long. DNA of the CDR3: TGTGCCAGCAGTGAATCGGCCCCAAGGGGTGAAAAACTGTTTTTT. Protein: CASSESAPRGEKLFF.

The chain carries TRBV5-6 and TRBJ1-4, with no clear D. Between the trimmed V and J ends, which lost 2 bases and 7 bases, there was a span of 12 bases. In germline, CDR1 is SGHDT, CDR2 YYEEEE. This CDR3 has 14 amino acids. CDR3: CASSFRGFSEKLFF. The DNA for the CDR3 is TGTGCCAGCAGCTTTCGAGGGTTTAGTGAAAAACTGTTTTTT. The full variable domain, rest sourced from reference TRBV5-6 and TRBJ1-4, is DAGVTQSPTHLIKTRGQQVTLRCSPKSGHDTVSWYQQALGQGPQFIFQYYEEEERQRGNFPDRFSGHQFPNYSSELNVNALLLGDSALYLCASSFRGFSEKLFFGSGTQLSVL.

The J gene is TRBJ2-1, the V gene TRBV10-2; 13 nucleotides agree with TRBD2. The trim removed 6 bases at V and 6 bases at J, leaving 5 bases unmatched. The CDR3 length is 15 residues. Germline V lookup: CDR1 WSHSY, CDR2 SAAADI. Here the CDR3 DNA reads TGCGCCAGCAGCGACGGGACTAGCGGGGCCAATGAGCAGTTCTTC. Its protein product is CASSDGTSGANEQFF.

The gene calls are TRBV7-2 and TRBJ1-1; no firm D call. Germline CDR1 reads SGHTA; CDR2 reads FQGNSA. V lost 3 bases to trimming and J lost 10 bases, with 15 bases between them. The CDR3 consists of 13 residues. The CDR3, as DNA: TGTGCCAGCAGCTTCGATTCTCCCGCGGGAGCTTTCTTT. Translating it yields CASSFDSPAGAFF.

This rearrangement joins TRBV5-1 to TRBJ1-6, with TRBD1 as a possible D gene (6 bases). V lost 3 bases, J lost 5 bases, and 9 bases lay in between. From germline, CDR1 is SGHRS and CDR2 YFSETQ. The CDR3 runs 14 residues. The CDR3 coding sequence is TGCGCCAGCAGCTACAGGGAGAATAATTCACCCCTCCACTTT. As protein: CASSYRENNSPLHF.

This clone has a single count. The chain uses TRBV5-4 and TRBJ1-3, with 7 nucleotides matching TRBD1. J was trimmed by 4 bases and V by 2 bases; bases with no gene match: 3. The CDR3 loop spans 14 amino acids. CDR1 SGHNT and CDR2 YYREEE come from the germline V gene (reference sequence). The CDR3 sequence: CASSFRDSGNTIYF. DNA of the CDR3: TGTGCCAGCAGCTTCCGGGACAGCGGAAACACCATATATTTT.